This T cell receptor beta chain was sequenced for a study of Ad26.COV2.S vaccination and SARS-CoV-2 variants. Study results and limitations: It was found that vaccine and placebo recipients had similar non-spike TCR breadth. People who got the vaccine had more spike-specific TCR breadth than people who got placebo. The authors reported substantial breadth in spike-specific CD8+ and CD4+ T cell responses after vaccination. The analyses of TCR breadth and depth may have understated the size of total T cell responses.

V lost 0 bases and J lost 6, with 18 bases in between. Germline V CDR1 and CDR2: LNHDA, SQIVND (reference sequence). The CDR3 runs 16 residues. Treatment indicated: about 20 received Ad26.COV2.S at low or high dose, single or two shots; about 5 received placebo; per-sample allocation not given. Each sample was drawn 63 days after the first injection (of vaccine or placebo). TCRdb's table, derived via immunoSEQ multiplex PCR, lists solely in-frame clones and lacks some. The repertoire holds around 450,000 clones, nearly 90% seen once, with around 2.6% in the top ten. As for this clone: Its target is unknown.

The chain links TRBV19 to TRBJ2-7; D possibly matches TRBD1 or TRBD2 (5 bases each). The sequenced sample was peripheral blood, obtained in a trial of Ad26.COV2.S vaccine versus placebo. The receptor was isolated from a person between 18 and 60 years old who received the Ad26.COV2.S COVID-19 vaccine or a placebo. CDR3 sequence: CASSIEFGGPEGEQYF. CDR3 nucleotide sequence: TGTGCCAGTAGTATAGAATTTGGGGGACCCGAGGGCGAGCAGTACTTC.